The rows below give T cell receptor beta chains drawn from one sample of a study of T-cell reconstitution after alpha-beta-depleted transplantation in children. TCRdb itself ran the PCR reads through MiXCR, one entry per CDR3 protein. The sample gives 600,000 to 700,000 distinct CDR3 sequences, about an eighth of which show up once; around 0.8% is in the top ten. This material consisted of PBMCs, taken before TCRalphabeta/CD19-depleted stem cell transplant. The receptors were sampled from a girl aged 2-9 years with congenital amegakaryocytic thrombocytopenia, due to receive a stem cell transplant. Each CDR3 is given with its conserved first and last residue. D genes are given only for firm matches. Where a row states a size, it is once, few, many or the class of an expanded clone; other rows omit it.

d_gene: .; abundance: .; j_gene: TRBJ2-1; len: 13; v_gene: TRBV27; CDR3aa: CASSYPNYNEQFF; CDR3nt: TGTGCCAGCAGTTACCCGAACTACAATGAGCAGTTCTTC
d_gene: .; abundance: many; j_gene: TRBJ2-3; len: 11; v_gene: TRBV18; CDR3aa: CASSPGDTQYF; CDR3nt: TGTGCCAGCAGCCCCGGGGATACGCAGTATTTT
d_gene: .; abundance: few; j_gene: TRBJ2-1; len: 11; v_gene: TRBV28; CDR3aa: CASSFRAWQFF; CDR3nt: TGTGCCAGCAGTTTTCGAGCCTGGCAGTTCTTC
d_gene: TRBD2; abundance: .; j_gene: TRBJ2-7; len: 15; v_gene: TRBV10-1; CDR3aa: CASMGGSPGSAEQYF; CDR3nt: TGCGCCAGCATGGGGGGGTCGCCGGGATCTGCCGAGCAGTACTTC
d_gene: .; abundance: many; j_gene: TRBJ2-2; len: 14; v_gene: TRBV7-8; CDR3aa: CASITLVDTGELFF; CDR3nt: TGTGCCAGCATCACCTTGGTCGACACCGGGGAGCTGTTTTTT
d_gene: .; abundance: .; j_gene: TRBJ2-6; len: 17; v_gene: TRBV2; CDR3aa: CASSGFGAATGANVLTF; CDR3nt: TGTGCCAGCAGTGGATTCGGGGCAGCTACTGGGGCCAACGTCCTGACTTTC
d_gene: TRBD2; abundance: few; j_gene: TRBJ2-1; len: 15; v_gene: TRBV6-2/TRBV6-3; CDR3aa: CASRAGGKAYNEQFF; CDR3nt: TGTGCCAGCAGGGCGGGAGGGAAAGCCTACAATGAGCAGTTCTTC
d_gene: .; abundance: many; j_gene: TRBJ1-4; len: 14; v_gene: TRBV12-3/TRBV12-4; CDR3aa: CASSSEGTNEKLFF; CDR3nt: TGTGCCAGCAGTTCGGAAGGAACTAATGAAAAACTGTTTTTT
d_gene: TRBD2; abundance: few; j_gene: TRBJ2-7; len: 14; v_gene: TRBV15; CDR3aa: CATSTGTSGSEQYF; CDR3nt: TGTGCCACTTCGACGGGCACTAGCGGATCTGAGCAGTACTTC
d_gene: .; abundance: many; j_gene: TRBJ2-1; len: 13; v_gene: TRBV7-8; CDR3aa: CASSPHLGYEQFF; CDR3nt: TGTGCCAGCAGCCCCCATCTCGGGTATGAGCAGTTCTTC
d_gene: .; abundance: many; j_gene: TRBJ2-3; len: 17; v_gene: TRBV5-1; CDR3aa: CASSLYPSAGPFDTQYF; CDR3nt: TGCGCCAGCAGCTTGTATCCCAGCGCGGGTCCCTTCGATACGCAGTATTTT
d_gene: TRBD2; abundance: few; j_gene: TRBJ2-7; len: 12; v_gene: TRBV20-1; CDR3aa: CRGTSDFYEQYF; CDR3nt: TGCAGGGGGACTAGCGATTTCTACGAGCAGTACTTC
d_gene: TRBD2; abundance: many; j_gene: TRBJ2-1; len: 18; v_gene: TRBV7-6; CDR3aa: CASSFFPPTSGRANEQFF; CDR3nt: TGTGCCAGCAGCTTTTTCCCCCCCACTAGCGGGAGAGCCAATGAGCAGTTCTTC
d_gene: TRBD2; abundance: .; j_gene: TRBJ2-1; len: 16; v_gene: TRBV20-1; CDR3aa: CSAIAHIAGLYNEQFF; CDR3nt: TGCAGTGCTATAGCCCACATAGCGGGGCTCTACAATGAGCAGTTCTTC
d_gene: .; abundance: many; j_gene: TRBJ2-7; len: 15; v_gene: TRBV5-5; CDR3aa: CASSLSAGSSYEQYF; CDR3nt: TGTGCCAGCAGTCTCTCTGCCGGGAGCTCCTACGAGCAGTACTTC
d_gene: TRBD1; abundance: .; j_gene: TRBJ2-7; len: 14; v_gene: TRBV5-1; CDR3aa: CASRDGTGTYEQYF; CDR3nt: TGCGCCAGCAGAGACGGGACAGGGACCTACGAGCAGTACTTC
d_gene: TRBD2; abundance: many; j_gene: TRBJ2-1; len: 14; v_gene: TRBV20-1; CDR3aa: CSAPLTGLGLVQFF; CDR3nt: TGCAGTGCCCCTTTAACGGGACTAGGTTTAGTGCAGTTCTTC
d_gene: .; abundance: .; j_gene: TRBJ2-7; len: 14; v_gene: TRBV7-9; CDR3aa: CASSSLTEVAEQYF; CDR3nt: TGTGCCAGCAGCTCACTGACGGAGGTCGCCGAGCAGTACTTC
d_gene: TRBD1; abundance: few; j_gene: TRBJ1-1; len: 13; v_gene: TRBV18; CDR3aa: CASSTGGDTEAFF; CDR3nt: TGTGCCAGCTCAACAGGGGGGGACACTGAAGCTTTCTTT
d_gene: .; abundance: many; j_gene: TRBJ2-2; len: 14; v_gene: TRBV28; CDR3aa: CASSLVGFLGELFF; CDR3nt: TGTGCCAGCAGTTTAGTCGGTTTTCTCGGGGAGCTGTTTTTT
d_gene: .; abundance: many; j_gene: TRBJ2-7; len: 14; v_gene: TRBV29-1; CDR3aa: CSVGQGISGYEQYF; CDR3nt: TGCAGCGTTGGTCAGGGGATAAGTGGCTACGAGCAGTACTTC
d_gene: .; abundance: few; j_gene: TRBJ2-7; len: 12; v_gene: TRBV2; CDR3aa: CASSATGVKQYF; CDR3nt: TGTGCCAGCAGTGCTACGGGAGTGAAGCAGTACTTC
d_gene: .; abundance: .; j_gene: TRBJ2-1; len: 13; v_gene: TRBV20-1; CDR3aa: CSPRGGGSDEQFF; CDR3nt: TGCAGCCCCAGGGGAGGGGGGAGTGATGAGCAGTTCTTC
d_gene: .; abundance: many; j_gene: TRBJ1-1; len: 15; v_gene: TRBV20-1; CDR3aa: CSAQGRAPENTEAFF; CDR3nt: TGCAGTGCCCAGGGGCGCGCACCCGAAAACACTGAAGCTTTCTTT
d_gene: .; abundance: many; j_gene: TRBJ1-1; len: 13; v_gene: TRBV29-1; CDR3aa: CSVSAGRYTEAFF; CDR3nt: TGCAGCGTTTCCGCAGGGAGGTACACTGAAGCTTTCTTT
d_gene: .; abundance: few; j_gene: TRBJ2-1; len: 20; v_gene: TRBV3-1; CDR3aa: CASSQETRLLVNPVDNEQFF; CDR3nt: TGTGCCAGCAGCCAAGAAACCCGCTTACTAGTTAATCCGGTCGACAATGAGCAGTTCTTC
d_gene: TRBD2; abundance: many; j_gene: TRBJ2-5; len: 14; v_gene: TRBV7-3; CDR3aa: CASTPREGEETQYF; CDR3nt: TGTGCCAGCACCCCTCGGGAGGGCGAAGAGACCCAGTACTTC
d_gene: .; abundance: many; j_gene: TRBJ2-7; len: 16; v_gene: TRBV5-1; CDR3aa: CASSRSGAASLYEQYF; CDR3nt: TGCGCCAGCAGCAGGTCGGGAGCGGCATCCCTCTACGAGCAGTACTTC
d_gene: TRBD2; abundance: .; j_gene: TRBJ2-1; len: 15; v_gene: TRBV5-1; CDR3aa: CASSLTSGHFNEQFF; CDR3nt: TGCGCCAGCAGTTTGACTAGCGGGCACTTCAATGAGCAGTTCTTC
d_gene: TRBD2; abundance: few; j_gene: TRBJ2-7; len: 15; v_gene: TRBV10-3; CDR3aa: CAISDATGGLDEQYF; CDR3nt: TGTGCCATCAGTGACGCGACGGGAGGGCTTGACGAGCAGTACTTC
d_gene: TRBD2; abundance: few; j_gene: TRBJ2-1; len: 17; v_gene: TRBV7-2; CDR3aa: CASSWGLAGGPVDEQFF; CDR3nt: TGTGCCAGCAGCTGGGGACTAGCGGGAGGGCCTGTCGATGAGCAGTTCTTC
d_gene: .; abundance: few; j_gene: TRBJ2-2; len: 15; v_gene: TRBV21-1; CDR3aa: CASRFSGVTSGELFF; CDR3nt: TGTGCCAGCAGATTCTCAGGGGTAACGTCCGGGGAGCTGTTTTTT
d_gene: TRBD2; abundance: many; j_gene: TRBJ2-7; len: 13; v_gene: TRBV20-1; CDR3aa: CSAYRTSAYEQYF; CDR3nt: TGCAGTGCTTATAGGACTAGCGCCTACGAGCAGTACTTC
d_gene: .; abundance: many; j_gene: TRBJ1-6; len: 15; v_gene: TRBV20-1; CDR3aa: CSARDWMSRGSPLHF; CDR3nt: TGCAGTGCTAGAGATTGGATGAGTAGGGGTTCACCCCTCCACTTT
d_gene: TRBD2; abundance: many; j_gene: TRBJ2-1; len: 15; v_gene: TRBV5-1; CDR3aa: CASSLGLGSYNEQFF; CDR3nt: TGTGCCAGCAGCTTGGGACTAGGATCCTACAATGAGCAGTTCTTC
d_gene: .; abundance: .; j_gene: TRBJ2-1; len: 15; v_gene: TRBV20-1; CDR3aa: CSARDGIAVENEQFF; CDR3nt: TGCAGTGCTAGAGATGGGATAGCAGTTGAGAATGAGCAGTTCTTC
d_gene: .; abundance: many; j_gene: TRBJ2-1; len: 13; v_gene: TRBV7-9; CDR3aa: CASSQGSWGEQFF; CDR3nt: TGTGCCAGCAGCCAAGGGAGTTGGGGTGAGCAGTTCTTC
d_gene: TRBD1; abundance: .; j_gene: TRBJ1-2; len: 16; v_gene: TRBV5-5; CDR3aa: CASSLPLKTGGSGYTF; CDR3nt: TGTGCCAGCAGCTTACCTCTTAAAACAGGGGGCAGCGGCTACACCTTC
d_gene: TRBD1; abundance: .; j_gene: TRBJ2-1; len: 13; v_gene: TRBV5-5; CDR3aa: CASRDRGLGDEFF; CDR3nt: TGTGCCAGCAGGGACAGGGGGTTAGGCGACGAGTTCTTC
d_gene: .; abundance: few; j_gene: TRBJ2-7; len: 14; v_gene: TRBV12-3/TRBV12-4; CDR3aa: CASSFSGPPDEQYF; CDR3nt: TGTGCCAGCAGTTTTTCGGGACCCCCCGACGAGCAGTACTTC
d_gene: TRBD1; abundance: many; j_gene: TRBJ2-7; len: 12; v_gene: TRBV10-3; CDR3aa: CAISGTGYEQYF; CDR3nt: TGTGCCATCAGTGGGACAGGGTACGAGCAGTACTTC
d_gene: TRBD2; abundance: few; j_gene: TRBJ2-5; len: 18; v_gene: TRBV3-1; CDR3aa: CASSQVWAFSGGTETQYF; CDR3nt: TGTGCCAGCAGCCAAGTTTGGGCTTTTAGCGGGGGGACGGAGACCCAGTACTTC
d_gene: .; abundance: few; j_gene: TRBJ1-1; len: 14; v_gene: TRBV20-1; CDR3aa: CTTGTSGENTEAFF; CDR3nt: TGCACTACCGGGACATCCGGGGAGAACACTGAAGCTTTCTTT
d_gene: .; abundance: few; j_gene: TRBJ2-1; len: 14; v_gene: TRBV29-1; CDR3aa: CSARWEAHYNEQFF; CDR3nt: TGCAGCGCCCGCTGGGAAGCGCATTACAATGAGCAGTTCTTC
d_gene: .; abundance: few; j_gene: TRBJ2-5; len: 15; v_gene: TRBV7-9; CDR3aa: CASTYMTGDQETQYF; CDR3nt: TGTGCCAGCACCTACATGACAGGAGACCAAGAGACCCAGTACTTC